This T cell receptor beta chain derives from a study of CD8+ T cells in alopecia areata. Treatment described: oral pan-JAK inhibitor, 5-10 mg twice daily. Germline CDR1 and CDR2: SNHLY and FYNNEI. The CDR3 extends over 13 amino acids. Between the trimmed V and J ends, which lost 7 bases and 6 bases, there was a span of 12 bases. In each case, RNA was isolated and then reverse transcribed into cDNA as the sequencing template. Repertoires were generated with immunoSEQ multiplex PCR, while TCRdb's copy carries only in-frame clones and drops some. This sample carries roughly 200,000 clones, less than 45% of them seen once, and the ten largest clones take roughly 0.5%.

The input for sequencing was CD4+ T cells sorted from blood, taken between weeks 30 and 35, from a patient treated with tofacitinib. V and J are TRBV2 and TRBJ2-2; D call uncertain. This TCR was sampled from a human donor with alopecia areata. The CDR3 coding sequence is TGTGCCAGCACCGCACTTTTCGCCGGGGAGCTGTTTTTT. Amino acids: CASTALFAGELFF. Looking up the rest from reference TRBV2 and TRBJ2-2 gives the full variable domain: EPEVTQTPSHQVTQMGQEVILRCVPISNHLYFYWYRQILGQKVEFLVSFYNNEISEKSEIFDDQFSVERPDGSNFTLKIRSTKLEDSAMYFCASTALFAGELFFGEGSRLTVL.